These 22 T cell receptor beta chains were all obtained from the same sample, sequenced in a study of T cell responses to AZD1222 COVID-19 vaccine. TCRdb's table, derived via immunoSEQ multiplex PCR, lists solely in-frame clones and lacks some. The sample lists over 85,000 clones, 94% occurring once. Source: peripheral blood, taken 28 days after the second AZD1222 dose. Source of these receptors: an adult who received the AZD1222 COVID-19 vaccine.

The J gene is TRBJ2-2, the V gene TRBV4-1; D is possibly TRBD1 or TRBD2 (5 bases each). Trimming removed 2 bases from V and 2 bases from J, with 12 bases in between. The V gene's germline CDR1 is MGHRA and CDR2 YSYEKL. CDR3 size: 16 residues. CDR3 DNA sequence: TGCGCCAGCAGCCAAACGATGGGACCAAACACCGGGGAGCTGTTTTTT. Protein product: CASSQTMGPNTGELFF.

The rearrangement uses TRBV6-5 and TRBJ1-5, with TRBD1 as a possible D gene (5 bases). This CDR3 is 16 amino acids long. Germline CDR1 reads MNHEY; CDR2 reads SVGAGI. V was pared by 0 bases and J by 3 bases, with 12 bases between. The CDR3 DNA sequence: TGTGCCAGCAGTTACTCCCAGGCAGGGTCCAATCAGCCCCAGCATTTT. Translating gives CASSYSQAGSNQPQHF.

The chain joins TRBV7-2 to TRBJ1-6, with a weak D call TRBD1 (5 bases). The germline V gene encodes CDR1 SGHTA and CDR2 FQGNSA. Trimming cost V 5 bases and J 7 bases, with 15 bases left between them. This CDR3 is built from 15 residues. The CDR3 reads CASSPPTARNSPLHF. CDR3 nucleotide sequence: TGTGCCAGCAGCCCCCCGACAGCACGAAATTCACCCCTCCACTTT.

The V and J genes are TRBV21-1 and TRBJ2-7; TRBD1 reflects the table's D call only, with no check against the DNA. TRBV21-1 is shown as a pseudogene. This CDR3 comprises 16 residues. The CDR3 spells CASSKGLGAKSYEQYF. DNA of the CDR3: TGTGCCAGCAGCAAAGGGCTGGGGGCTAAATCCTACGAGCAGTACTTC.

This rearrangement joins TRBV4-2 to TRBJ1-5; D gene unclear. This CDR3 comprises 15 residues. Looked up from germline, CDR1 is LGHNA and CDR2 is YNFKEQ. V lost 0 bases, J lost 0 bases, and 6 bases lay in between. CDR3 nucleotides: TGTGCCAGCAGCCAAGAGAGTTATAGCAATCAGCCCCAGCATTTT. Translating gives CASSQESYSNQPQHF.

V is TRBV6-2 or TRBV6-3 and J is TRBJ2-1; weak D call: TRBD2 (6 bases). Germline CDR1 and CDR2: MNHEY and SVGEGT. The CDR3 totals 15 residues. Trimming stripped 1 base from V and 5 bases from J, with 12 bases between. CDR3 nucleotides: TGTGCCAGCAGTTACTTCTCGACTAGTAACAATGAGCAGTTCTTC. As protein: CASSYFSTSNNEQFF.

The chain combines TRBV5-4 with TRBJ1-5; D is uncertain. The V gene's germline CDR1 is SGHNT and CDR2 YYREEE (reference sequence). The CDR3 consists of 14 residues. The V gene lost 0 bases and the J gene lost 2 bases, with 6 bases spanning the gap. Written as DNA, the CDR3 is TGTGCCAGCAGCTTGGCGCCTGGCAATCAGCCCCAGCATTTT. This codes for CASSLAPGNQPQHF. Together with reference TRBV5-4 and TRBJ1-5, the CDR3 gives the full variable domain: ETGVTQSPTHLIKTRGQQVTLRCSSQSGHNTVSWYQQALGQGPQFIFQYYREEENGRGNFPPRFSGLQFPNYSSELNVNALELDDSALYLCASSLAPGNQPQHFGDGTRLSIL.

To note about this clone: In the same sample, other DNA sequences code for this CDR3. The chain has TRBV3-1 (or the pseudogene TRBV3-2) and TRBJ1-5; TRBD1 aligns across 10 bases. The germline gives CDR1 LGHDT, CDR2 YNNKEL (reference sequence). V shed 1 base and J 5 bases; nucleotides not matched to a gene: 2. The CDR3 has 15 amino acids. The CDR3 sequence is CASSQGTGGDQPQHF. The CDR3 DNA reads as TGTGCCAGCAGCCAAGGGACAGGGGGGGATCAGCCCCAGCATTTT.

This clone showed up just a few times. The chain links TRBV9 to TRBJ2-2, with 9 bases aligning to TRBD1. The CDR3 runs to 15 residues. Germline V gene data show CDR1 as SGDLS and CDR2 as YYNGEE. Losses at the gene ends were 7 bases for V and 6 bases for J; bases not matched to a gene: 10. In DNA form, the CDR3 reads TGTGCCAGCGGAATACCGGGACAGGGACCCGGGGAGCTGTTTTTT. The encoded protein is CASGIPGQGPGELFF.

The chain couples TRBV12-3 or TRBV12-4 to TRBJ2-5, with D perhaps TRBD2 (6 bases). Trimming stripped 7 bases from V and 7 bases from J, with 16 bases between. This CDR3 has 13 amino acids. The CDR3 bases are TGTGCCAGCACCCCCGGGGGTTCGGGGACCCAGTACTTC. This sequence encodes CASTPGGSGTQYF.

The CDR3 loop reads CAISAGDRSPTEAFF. The CDR3 bases are TGTGCCATCAGCGCGGGGGACAGAAGTCCTACTGAAGCTTTCTTT. The chain carries TRBV10-3 and TRBJ1-1; TRBD1 matches 7 bases. CDR1 ENHRY and CDR2 SYGVKD come from the germline V gene. J lost 5 bases, V lost 6 bases, and 12 bases had no gene match. CDR3 length: 15 amino acids.

The V gene is TRBV7-9, the J gene TRBJ1-4; 9 bases fit TRBD1. CDR1 is SEHNR, CDR2 FQNEAQ, per germline (reference sequence). CDR3 length: 15 residues. Germline trimming cut 4 bases from V and 6 bases from J; bases unmatched to any gene: 6. The CDR3 DNA is TGTGCCAGCAGCTCCACGGGACAGGGACATGAAAAACTGTTTTTT. Protein sequence: CASSSTGQGHEKLFF.

The chain recombines TRBV7-2 with TRBJ2-7; 10 nucleotides align to TRBD2. Germline V lookup: CDR1 SGHTA, CDR2 FQGNSA. Trimming at V came to 5 bases and at J to 6 bases, leaving 10 bases not matched to a gene. The CDR3 consists of 15 residues. The CDR3 loop is CASSAGLATVAEQYF. CDR3 bases: TGTGCCAGCAGCGCGGGACTAGCGACGGTAGCCGAGCAGTACTTC.

V and J are TRBV6-5 and TRBJ1-6; TRBD1 is a possible D gene (5 bases). CDR1 MNHEY and CDR2 SVGAGI come from the germline V gene. The ends were cut back, 8 bases at V and 10 bases at J, with 9 bases in the middle. CDR3 length equals 11 residues. The CDR3 nucleotides read TGTGCCAGCGGGGACGACTCACCCCTCCACTTT. Residues: CASGDDSPLHF.

The rearrangement links TRBV5-4 to TRBJ1-1; D not certain. The CDR3 is 16 residues long. Trimming took off 0 bases at V and 0 bases at J, with 12 bases between the two ends. Per germline, CDR1 SGHNT and CDR2 YYREEE (reference sequence). The DNA of the CDR3 is TGTGCCAGCAGCTTGGTGCCAGAAATTATGAACACTGAAGCTTTCTTT. Amino acids: CASSLVPEIMNTEAFF.

The table lists this clone with a count of one. The chain recombines TRBV4-1 with TRBJ2-7; 7 bases fit TRBD1. Unmatched junction bases numbered 6, after V lost 2 bases and J lost 2 bases. The germline V gene has CDR1 MGHRA and CDR2 YSYEKL. This CDR3 is 15 amino acids long. The CDR3 region is CASSQTRDSTYEQYF. CDR3 nucleotides: TGCGCCAGCAGCCAAACCCGGGACAGCACCTACGAGCAGTACTTC.

This chain links TRBV14 with TRBJ2-1; TRBD2 matches 13 bases. Germline V CDR1 and CDR2: SGHDN, FVKESK. With V trimmed by 2 bases and J by 5 bases, 12 bases remained unmatched. The CDR3 is 19 amino acids. Here the CDR3 DNA reads TGTGCCAGCAGCCAACAAGCTTGGACTAGCGGGAGAATTAACAATGAGCAGTTCTTC. Translation gives CASSQQAWTSGRINNEQFF.

This chain joins TRBV4-2 and TRBJ2-2, with TRBD2 matching over 8 bases. The CDR3 spans 15 residues. CDR1 and CDR2 (germline): LGHNA, YNFKEQ. The ends lost 0 bases at V and 5 bases at J; junction bases unmatched: 2. As DNA, the CDR3 is TGTGCCAGCAGCCAAGAGGGACTAGAGACCGGGGAGCTGTTTTTT. This sequence encodes CASSQEGLETGELFF.

CDR3 sequence (DNA): TGCGCCAGCAGCTCAGACGGGATCAGCAATCAGCCCCAGCATTTT. This codes for CASSSDGISNQPQHF. The J gene is TRBJ1-5, the V gene TRBV5-1; no clear D. V lost 3 bases and J 1 base, leaving 11 bases between the germline ends. Germline V CDR1 and CDR2: SGHRS, YFSETQ. This CDR3 is built from 15 residues. Filled out from reference TRBV5-1 and TRBJ1-5, the complete variable domain reads KAGVTQTPRYLIKTRGQQVTLSCSPISGHRSVSWYQQTPGQGLQFLFEYFSETQRNKGNFPGRFSGRQFSNSRSEMNVSTLELGDSALYLCASSSDGISNQPQHFGDGTRLSIL.

The chain joins TRBV19 to TRBJ2-1, with TRBD2 matching 8 bases. Unmatched junction bases numbered 9, after V lost 9 bases and J lost 5 bases. The CDR3 spans 14 residues. Germline V gene sequence: CDR1 LNHDA, CDR2 SQIVND (reference sequence). The DNA for the CDR3 is TGTGCCAGCAGAAATAGCGGGATACACAATGAGCAGTTCTTC. Its translation: CASRNSGIHNEQFF.

This clone was detected a few times. The CDR3 here is CASSVGGGGGYTF. In nucleotides, the CDR3 is TGTGCCAGCAGCGTAGGTGGTGGAGGTGGCTACACCTTC. This rearrangement joins TRBV9 to TRBJ1-2; D ambiguous. Germline values: CDR1 SGDLS, CDR2 YYNGEE. The CDR3 has 13 amino acids. V was pared by 0 bases and J by 7 bases, with 10 bases between.

The CDR3, as DNA: TGTGCCAGTAGTATTGGGGGCCAGGGGATTACTGAAGCTTTCTTT. Its protein product is CASSIGGQGITEAFF. The chain combines TRBV19 with TRBJ1-1, with D possibly TRBD1 on 6 matching bases. The CDR3 consists of 15 residues. Between the trimmed V and J ends, which lost 3 bases and 5 bases, there was a span of 16 bases. Germline values: CDR1 LNHDA, CDR2 SQIVND (reference sequence).